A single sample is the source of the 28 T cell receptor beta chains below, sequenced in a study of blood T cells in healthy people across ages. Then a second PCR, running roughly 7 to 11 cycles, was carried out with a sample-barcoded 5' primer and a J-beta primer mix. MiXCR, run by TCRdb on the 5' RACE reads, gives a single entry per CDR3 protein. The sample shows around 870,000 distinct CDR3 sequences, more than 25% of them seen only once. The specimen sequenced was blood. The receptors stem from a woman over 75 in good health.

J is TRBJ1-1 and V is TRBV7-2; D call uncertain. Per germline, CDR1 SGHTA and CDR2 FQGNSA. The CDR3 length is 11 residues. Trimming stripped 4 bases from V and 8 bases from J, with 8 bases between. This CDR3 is CASSYGPEAFF. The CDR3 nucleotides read TGTGCCAGCAGCTACGGACCCGAAGCTTTCTTT.

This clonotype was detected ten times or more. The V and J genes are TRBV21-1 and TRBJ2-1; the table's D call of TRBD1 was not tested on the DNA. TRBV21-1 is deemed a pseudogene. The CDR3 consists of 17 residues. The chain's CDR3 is CASSKVGPRERGHEQFF. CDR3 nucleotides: TGTGCCAGCAGCAAAGTGGGGCCCCGGGAGCGGGGACATGAGCAGTTCTTC.

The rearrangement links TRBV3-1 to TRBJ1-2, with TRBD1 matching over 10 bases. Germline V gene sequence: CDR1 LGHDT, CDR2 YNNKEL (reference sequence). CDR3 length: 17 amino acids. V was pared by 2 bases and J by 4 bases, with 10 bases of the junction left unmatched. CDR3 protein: CASSQIRPGQGPYGYTF. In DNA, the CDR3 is TGTGCCAGCAGCCAAATTCGTCCGGGACAGGGGCCCTATGGCTACACCTTC. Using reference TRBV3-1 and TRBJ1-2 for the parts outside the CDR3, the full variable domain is DTAVSQTPKYLVTQMGNDKSIKCEQNLGHDTMYWYKQDSKKFLKIMFSYNNKELIINETVPNRFSPKSPDKAHLNLHINSLELGDSAVYFCASSQIRPGQGPYGYTFGSGTRLTVV.

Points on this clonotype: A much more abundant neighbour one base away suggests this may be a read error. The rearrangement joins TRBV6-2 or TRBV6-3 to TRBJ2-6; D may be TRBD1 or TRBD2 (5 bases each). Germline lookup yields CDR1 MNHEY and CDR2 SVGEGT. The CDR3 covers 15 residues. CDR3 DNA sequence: TGTGCCAGCAGTTACGGAGGAGCTGGGGCCAACGTCCGGACTTTC. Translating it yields CASSYGGAGANVRTF.

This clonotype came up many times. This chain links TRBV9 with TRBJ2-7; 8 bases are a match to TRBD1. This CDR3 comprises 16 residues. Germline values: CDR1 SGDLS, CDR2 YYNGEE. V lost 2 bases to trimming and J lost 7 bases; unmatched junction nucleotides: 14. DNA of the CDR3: TGTGCCAGCAGCGTCGGTGCCGGGACAGGATTTGAGGAGCAGTACTTC. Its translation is CASSVGAGTGFEEQYF.

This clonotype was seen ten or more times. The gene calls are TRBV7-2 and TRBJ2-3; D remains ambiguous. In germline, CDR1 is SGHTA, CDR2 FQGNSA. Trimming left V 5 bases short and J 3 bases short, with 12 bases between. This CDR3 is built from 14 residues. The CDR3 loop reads CASSAVATTDTQYF. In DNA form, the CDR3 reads TGTGCCAGCAGCGCCGTCGCTACAACAGATACGCAGTATTTT.

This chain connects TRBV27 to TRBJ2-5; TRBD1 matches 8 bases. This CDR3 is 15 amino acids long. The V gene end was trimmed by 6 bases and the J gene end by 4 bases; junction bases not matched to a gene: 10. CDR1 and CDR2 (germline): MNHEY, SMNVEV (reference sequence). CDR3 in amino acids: CASRSSDRVVETQYF. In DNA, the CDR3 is TGTGCCAGCAGAAGTTCGGACAGGGTGGTAGAGACCCAGTACTTC.

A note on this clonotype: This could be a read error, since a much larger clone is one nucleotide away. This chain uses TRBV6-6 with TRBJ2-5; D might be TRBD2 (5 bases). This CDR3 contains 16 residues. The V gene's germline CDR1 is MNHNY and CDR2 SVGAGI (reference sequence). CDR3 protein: CASTYSQASFSDEQYF. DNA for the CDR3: TGTGCCAGCACTTACTCTCAGGCTAGCTTTAGCGATGAGCAGTACTTC.

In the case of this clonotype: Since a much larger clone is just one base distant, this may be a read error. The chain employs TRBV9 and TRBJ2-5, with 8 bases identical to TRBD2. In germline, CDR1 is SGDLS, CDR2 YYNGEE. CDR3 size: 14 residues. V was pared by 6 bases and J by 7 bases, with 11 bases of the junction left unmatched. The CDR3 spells CASNPGGAGGTQYF. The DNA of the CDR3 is TGTGCCAGCAACCCCGGCGGCGCGGGGGGGACCCAGTACTTC. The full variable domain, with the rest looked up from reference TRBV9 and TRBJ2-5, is DSGVTQTPKHLITATGQRVTLRCSPRSGDLSVYWYQQSLDQGLQFLIQYYNGEERAKGNILERFSAQQFPDLHSELNLSSLELGDSALYFCASNPGGAGGTQYFGPGTRLLVL.

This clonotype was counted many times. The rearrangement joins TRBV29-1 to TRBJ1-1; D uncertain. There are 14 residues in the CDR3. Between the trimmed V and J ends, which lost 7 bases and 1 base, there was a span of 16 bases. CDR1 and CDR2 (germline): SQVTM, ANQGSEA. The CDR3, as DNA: TGCAGCGCCGGAGTTCCCGGGCCGAACACTGAAGCTTTCTTT. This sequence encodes CSAGVPGPNTEAFF.

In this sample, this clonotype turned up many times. CDR3 DNA: TGCGCCAGCAGGCCACCGGGACAGGGAAGTTGGATCTACACCTTC. Protein product: CASRPPGQGSWIYTF. V and J are TRBV5-1 and TRBJ1-2, with TRBD1 matching 9 bases. The J segment lost 10 bases and the V segment lost 5 bases, leaving 15 bases of the junction unmatched. CDR3 length: 15 amino acids. The germline CDR1 and CDR2 sequences are SGHRS and YFSETQ.

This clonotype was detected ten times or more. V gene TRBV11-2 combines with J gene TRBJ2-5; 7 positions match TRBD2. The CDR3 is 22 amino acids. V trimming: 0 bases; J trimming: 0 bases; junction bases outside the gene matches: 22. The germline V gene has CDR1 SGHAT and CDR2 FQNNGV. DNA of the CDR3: TGTGCCAGCAGCTTAGACCCGCAATCTGGCGGGGGACCCGTTCCTTACCAAGAGACCCAGTACTTC. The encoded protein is CASSLDPQSGGGPVPYQETQYF.

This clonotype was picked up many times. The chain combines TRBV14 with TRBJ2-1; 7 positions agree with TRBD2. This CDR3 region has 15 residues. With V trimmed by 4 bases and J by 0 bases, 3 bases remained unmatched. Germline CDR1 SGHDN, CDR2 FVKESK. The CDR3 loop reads CASSLGRGSYNEQFF. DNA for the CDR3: TGTGCCAGCAGCCTAGGGAGGGGCTCCTACAATGAGCAGTTCTTC.

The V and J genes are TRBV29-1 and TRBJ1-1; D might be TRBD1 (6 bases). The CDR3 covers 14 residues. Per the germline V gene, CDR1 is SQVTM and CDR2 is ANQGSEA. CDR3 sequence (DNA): TGCACCCTATTGGTGGGGGGCAGAAACACTGAAGCTTTCTTT. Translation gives CTLLVGGRNTEAFF.

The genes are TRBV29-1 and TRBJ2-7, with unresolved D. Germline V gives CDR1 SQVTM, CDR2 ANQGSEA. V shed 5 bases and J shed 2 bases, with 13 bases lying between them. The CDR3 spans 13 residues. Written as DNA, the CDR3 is TGCAGCGTTATGGTGCAGGCCACCTACGAGCAGTACTTC. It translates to CSVMVQATYEQYF.

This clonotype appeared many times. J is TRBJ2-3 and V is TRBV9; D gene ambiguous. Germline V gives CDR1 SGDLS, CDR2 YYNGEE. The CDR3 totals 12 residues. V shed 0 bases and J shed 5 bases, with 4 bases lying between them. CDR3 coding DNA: TGTGCCAGCAGCGTAGTGGAAGATACGCAGTATTTT. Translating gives CASSVVEDTQYF.

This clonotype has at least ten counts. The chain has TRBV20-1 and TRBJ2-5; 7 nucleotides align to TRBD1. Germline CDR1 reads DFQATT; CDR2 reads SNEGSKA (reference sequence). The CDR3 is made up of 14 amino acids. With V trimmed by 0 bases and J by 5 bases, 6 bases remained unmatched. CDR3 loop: CSARDLRGQETQYF. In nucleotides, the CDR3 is TGCAGTGCTAGAGATCTGAGGGGGCAGGAGACCCAGTACTTC.

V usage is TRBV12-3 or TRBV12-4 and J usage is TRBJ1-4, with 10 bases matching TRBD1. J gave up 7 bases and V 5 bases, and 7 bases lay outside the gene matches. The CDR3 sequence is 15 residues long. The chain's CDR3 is CASSGPGQGFEKLFF. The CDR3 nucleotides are TGTGCCAGCAGTGGGCCGGGACAGGGGTTTGAAAAACTGTTTTTT.

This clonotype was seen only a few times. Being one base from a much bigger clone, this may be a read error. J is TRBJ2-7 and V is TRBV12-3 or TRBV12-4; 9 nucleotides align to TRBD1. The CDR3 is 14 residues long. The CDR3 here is CASRRDRVSYGQYF. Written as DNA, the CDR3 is TGTGCCAGCAGACGGGACAGGGTATCCTACGGGCAGTACTTC.

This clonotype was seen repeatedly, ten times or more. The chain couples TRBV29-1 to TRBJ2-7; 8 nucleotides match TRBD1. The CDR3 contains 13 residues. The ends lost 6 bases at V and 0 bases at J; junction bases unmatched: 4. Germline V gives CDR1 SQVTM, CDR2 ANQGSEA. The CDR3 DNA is TGCAGCGTCCGACAGGGGCTCTCCTACGAGCAGTACTTC. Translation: CSVRQGLSYEQYF.

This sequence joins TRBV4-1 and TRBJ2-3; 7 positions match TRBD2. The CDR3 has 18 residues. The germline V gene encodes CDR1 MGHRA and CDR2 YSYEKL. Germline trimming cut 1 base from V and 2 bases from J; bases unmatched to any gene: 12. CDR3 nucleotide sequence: TGCGCCAGCAGCCAAGTAGGAGCCCAAGCGGGGCTCACAGATACGCAGTATTTT. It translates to CASSQVGAQAGLTDTQYF.

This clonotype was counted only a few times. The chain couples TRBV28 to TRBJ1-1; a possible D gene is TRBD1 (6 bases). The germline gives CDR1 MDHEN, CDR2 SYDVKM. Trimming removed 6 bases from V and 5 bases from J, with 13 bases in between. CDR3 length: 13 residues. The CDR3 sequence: CASSSGQRTEAFF. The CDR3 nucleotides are TGTGCCAGCAGCTCAGGACAGAGAACTGAAGCTTTCTTT.

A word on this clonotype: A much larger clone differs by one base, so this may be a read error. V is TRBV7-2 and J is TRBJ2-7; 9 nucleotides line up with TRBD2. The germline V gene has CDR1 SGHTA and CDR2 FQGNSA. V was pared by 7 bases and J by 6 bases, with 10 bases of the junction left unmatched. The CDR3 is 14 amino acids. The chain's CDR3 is CASKRGLAVAEQYF. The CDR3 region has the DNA TGTGCCAGCAAAAGGGGACTAGCCGTTGCCGAGCAGTACTTC.

As DNA, the CDR3 is TGTGCCACCAGTGACCAGAGGGCATGGACAGATACGCAGTATTTT. This sequence encodes CATSDQRAWTDTQYF. V is TRBV24-1 and J is TRBJ2-3; D possibly corresponds to TRBD2 (5 bases). Germline V gives CDR1 KGHDR, CDR2 SFDVKD. Deletions cut 4 bases from V and 3 bases from J, with 13 bases between. This CDR3 comprises 15 residues.

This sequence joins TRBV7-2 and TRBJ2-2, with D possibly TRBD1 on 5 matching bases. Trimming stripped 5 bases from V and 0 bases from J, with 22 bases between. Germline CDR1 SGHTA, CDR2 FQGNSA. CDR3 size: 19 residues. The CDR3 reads CASSLPYWRTRANTGELFF. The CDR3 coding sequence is TGTGCCAGCAGCCTACCATACTGGCGGACACGCGCGAACACCGGGGAGCTGTTTTTT.

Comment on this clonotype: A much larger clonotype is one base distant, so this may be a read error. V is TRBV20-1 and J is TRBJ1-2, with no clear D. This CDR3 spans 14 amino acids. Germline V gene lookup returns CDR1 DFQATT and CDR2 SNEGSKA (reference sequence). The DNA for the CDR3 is TGCAGTGCTAGAGGGCAGGCCCTTAACTATAGCTACACCTTC. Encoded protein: CSARGQALNYSYTF.

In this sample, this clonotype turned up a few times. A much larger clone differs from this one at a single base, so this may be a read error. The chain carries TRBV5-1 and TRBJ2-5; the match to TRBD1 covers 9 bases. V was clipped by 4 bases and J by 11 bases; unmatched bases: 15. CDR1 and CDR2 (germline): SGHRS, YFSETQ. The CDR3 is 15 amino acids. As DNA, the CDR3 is TGCGCCAGCAGCACAGGGACAGGGCAGATCAATGAGCAGTACTTC. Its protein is CASSTGTGQINEQYF. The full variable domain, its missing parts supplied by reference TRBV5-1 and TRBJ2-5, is KAGVTQTPRYLIKTRGQQVTLSCSPISGHRSVSWYQQTPGQGLQFLFEYFSETQRNKGNFPGRFSGRQFSNSRSEMNVSTLELGDSALYLCASSTGTGQINEQYFGPGTRLLVL.

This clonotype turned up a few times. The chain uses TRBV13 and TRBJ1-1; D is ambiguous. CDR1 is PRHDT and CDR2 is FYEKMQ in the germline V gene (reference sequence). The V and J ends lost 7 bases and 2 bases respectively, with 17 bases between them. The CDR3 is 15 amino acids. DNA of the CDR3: TGTGCCAGCACTCTAGTTCCAGGTAGAAACACTGAAGCTTTCTTT. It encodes CASTLVPGRNTEAFF.